This T cell receptor beta chain was retrieved from a study of T cells after yellow fever vaccination. Across the whole study: Each low-cell-number fraction was prepared by means of SMART-Seq v4 Ultra Low Input.

From the 5' RACE reads, TCRdb called clonotypes with MiXCR, one entry per CDR3 protein. The sample carries 230,000 or so distinct CDR3 sequences, about 7% recorded once. The CDR3 is 15 amino acids. Trimming shortened V by 0 bases and J by 3 bases, and 9 bases separated the two germline ends. The germline V gene encodes CDR1 ENHRY and CDR2 SYGVKD. This specimen consisted of CD4+ T cells sorted from PBMCs, obtained on the day of the yellow fever booster vaccination. The chain carries TRBV10-3 and TRBJ1-3; D remains ambiguous. This clonotype originated in a young man who received the YFV17D yellow fever vaccine. The CDR3 DNA reads as TGTGCCATCAGTGAGTCAGGAACGGTTGGAAACACCATATATTTT. Amino acids: CAISESGTVGNTIYF.